The clone carrying this TCR beta chain appeared many times. The sample is drawn from a study of T cells in Graves' hyperthyroidism and ophthalmopathy. Trimming removed 5 bases at V and 0 bases at J, with 10 bases between. This CDR3 has 15 residues. Per the germline V gene, CDR1 is SNHLY and CDR2 is FYNNEI. From RNA transcripts, TCR beta CDR3 regions were amplified. HTBI primers drove first-round RT-PCR of the TCR CDR3. TCRdb re-analysed the multiplex PCR reads in MiXCR, keeping a single row per CDR3 protein. Here the sample spans hundreds of thousands of distinct CDR3 sequences, about 14% being singletons.

This TCR came from a woman aged 40 to 50 with Graves' hyperthyroidism. Sequenced input: blood. The chain combines TRBV2 with TRBJ1-4; D is perhaps TRBD1 (5 bases). For the CDR3, the DNA is TGTGCCAGCAGTAGGGGAGGGACAACTAATGAAAAACTGTTTTTT. It encodes CASSRGGTTNEKLFF.